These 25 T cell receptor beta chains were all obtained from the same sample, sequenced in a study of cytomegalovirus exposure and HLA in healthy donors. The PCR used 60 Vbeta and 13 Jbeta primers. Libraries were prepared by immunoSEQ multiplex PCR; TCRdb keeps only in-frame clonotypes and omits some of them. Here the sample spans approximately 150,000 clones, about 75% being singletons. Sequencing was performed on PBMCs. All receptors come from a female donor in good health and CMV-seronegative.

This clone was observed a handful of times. The chain's CDR3 is CAWSVAGYEQYF. DNA for the CDR3: TGTGCCTGGAGTGTTGCCGGGTACGAGCAGTACTTC. This chain links TRBV30 with TRBJ2-5; D unclear. TRBJ2-7 matches the DNA end more closely, so the J call is doubtful. CDR3 size: 12 residues. Germline assignment: CDR1 GTSNPN and CDR2 SVGIG (reference sequence).

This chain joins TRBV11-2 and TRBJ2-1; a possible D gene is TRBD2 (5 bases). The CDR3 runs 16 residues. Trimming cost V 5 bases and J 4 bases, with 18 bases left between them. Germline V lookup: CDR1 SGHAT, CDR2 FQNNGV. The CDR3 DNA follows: TGTGCCAGCAGCCCCATGCTAGCCGTGGGGTACAATGAGCAGTTCTTC. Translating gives CASSPMLAVGYNEQFF.

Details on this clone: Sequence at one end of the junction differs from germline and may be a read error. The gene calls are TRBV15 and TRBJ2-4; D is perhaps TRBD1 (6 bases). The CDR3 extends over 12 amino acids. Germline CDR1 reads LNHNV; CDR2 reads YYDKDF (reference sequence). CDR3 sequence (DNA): TGTGCCACCAGCAGAGATGGGGGACAAGGGTGCTTC. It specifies CATSRDGGQGCF.

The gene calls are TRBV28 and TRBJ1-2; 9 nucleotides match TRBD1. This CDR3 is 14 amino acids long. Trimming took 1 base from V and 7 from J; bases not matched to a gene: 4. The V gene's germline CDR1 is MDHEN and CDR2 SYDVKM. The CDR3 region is CASSLLGTGFGYTF. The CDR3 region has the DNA TGTGCCAGCAGTTTATTGGGGACAGGGTTTGGCTACACCTTC.

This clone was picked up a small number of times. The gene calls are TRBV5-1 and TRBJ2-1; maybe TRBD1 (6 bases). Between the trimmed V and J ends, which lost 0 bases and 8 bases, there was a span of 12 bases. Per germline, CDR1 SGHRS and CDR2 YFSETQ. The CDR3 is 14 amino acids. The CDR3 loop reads CASSLGQEADEQFF. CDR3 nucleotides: TGCGCCAGCAGCTTGGGACAGGAGGCCGATGAGCAGTTCTTC.

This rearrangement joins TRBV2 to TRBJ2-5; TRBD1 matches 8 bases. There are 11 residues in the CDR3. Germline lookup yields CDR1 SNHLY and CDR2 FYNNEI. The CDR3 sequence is CVLTGVETQYF. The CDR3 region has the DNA TGTGTCTTGACAGGGGTAGAGACCCAGTACTTC.

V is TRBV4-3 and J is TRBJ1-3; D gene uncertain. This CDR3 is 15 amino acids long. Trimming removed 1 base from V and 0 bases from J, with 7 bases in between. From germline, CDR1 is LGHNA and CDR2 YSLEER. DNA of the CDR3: TGCGCCAGCAGCCAAGTAGGGAGCTCTGGAAACACCATATATTTT. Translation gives CASSQVGSSGNTIYF.

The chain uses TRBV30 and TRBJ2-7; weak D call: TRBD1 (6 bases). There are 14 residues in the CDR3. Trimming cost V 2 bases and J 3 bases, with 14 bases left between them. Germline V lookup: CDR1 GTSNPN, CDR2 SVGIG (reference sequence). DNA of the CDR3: TGTGCCTGGAGTACCCGCCGAGGGGGCTACGAGCAGTACTTC. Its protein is CAWSTRRGGYEQYF.

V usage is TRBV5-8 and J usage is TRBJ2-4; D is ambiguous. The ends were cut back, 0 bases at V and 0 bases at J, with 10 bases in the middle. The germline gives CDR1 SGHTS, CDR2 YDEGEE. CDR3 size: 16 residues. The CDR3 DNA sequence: TGTGCCAGCAGCTTGGGTGTAGCCCTAGCCAAAAACATTCAGTACTTC. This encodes CASSLGVALAKNIQYF.

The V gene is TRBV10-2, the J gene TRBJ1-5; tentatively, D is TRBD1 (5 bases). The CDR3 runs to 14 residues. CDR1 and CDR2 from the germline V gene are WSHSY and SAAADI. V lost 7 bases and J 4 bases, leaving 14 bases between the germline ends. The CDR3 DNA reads TGCGCCAGCAATGGGCTGGGGCCTAATCAGCCCCAGCATTTT. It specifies CASNGLGPNQPQHF.

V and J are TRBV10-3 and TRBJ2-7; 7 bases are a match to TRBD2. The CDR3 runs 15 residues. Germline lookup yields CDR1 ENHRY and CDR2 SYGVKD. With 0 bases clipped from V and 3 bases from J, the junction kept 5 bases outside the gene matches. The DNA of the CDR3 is TGTGCCATCAGTGAGTCGGGAGGGGTAGTCTACGAGCAGTACTTC. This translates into CAISESGGVVYEQYF.

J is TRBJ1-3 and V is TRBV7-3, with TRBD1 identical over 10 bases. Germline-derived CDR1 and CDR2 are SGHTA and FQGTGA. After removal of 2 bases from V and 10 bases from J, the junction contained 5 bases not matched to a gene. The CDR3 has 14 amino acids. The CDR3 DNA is TGTGCCAGCAGCTTACAGTCGGGACAGGGGACCATATATTTT. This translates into CASSLQSGQGTIYF.

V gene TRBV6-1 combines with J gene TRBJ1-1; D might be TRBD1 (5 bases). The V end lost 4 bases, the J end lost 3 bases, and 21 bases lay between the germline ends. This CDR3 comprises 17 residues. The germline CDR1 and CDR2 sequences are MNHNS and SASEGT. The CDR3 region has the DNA TGTGCCAGCAGTGGTCCGCCAGGTATCTTAGGGGACACTGAAGCTTTCTTT. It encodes CASSGPPGILGDTEAFF.

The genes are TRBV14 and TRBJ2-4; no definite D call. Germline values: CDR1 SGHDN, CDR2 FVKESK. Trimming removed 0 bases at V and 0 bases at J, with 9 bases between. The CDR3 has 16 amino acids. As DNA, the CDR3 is TGTGCCAGCAGCCAAGAGGCTAGTCTAGCCAAAAACATTCAGTACTTC. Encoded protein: CASSQEASLAKNIQYF. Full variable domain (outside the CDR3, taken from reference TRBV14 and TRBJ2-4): EAGVTQFPSHSVIEKGQTVTLRCDPISGHDNLYWYRRVMGKEIKFLLHFVKESKQDESGMPNNRFLAERTGGTYSTLKVQPAELEDSGVYFCASSQEASLAKNIQYFGAGTRLSVL.

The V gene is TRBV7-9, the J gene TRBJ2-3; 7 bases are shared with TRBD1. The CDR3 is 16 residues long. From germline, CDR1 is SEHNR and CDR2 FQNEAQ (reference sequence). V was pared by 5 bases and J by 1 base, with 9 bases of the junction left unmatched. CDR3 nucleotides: TGTGCCAGCAGCCCAACTACAGGACAGGGCACAGATACGCAGTATTTT. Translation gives CASSPTTGQGTDTQYF.

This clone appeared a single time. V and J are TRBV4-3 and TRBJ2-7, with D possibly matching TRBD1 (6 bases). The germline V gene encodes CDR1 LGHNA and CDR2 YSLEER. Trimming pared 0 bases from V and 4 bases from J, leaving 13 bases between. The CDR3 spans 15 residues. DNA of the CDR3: TGCGCCAGCAGCCAAGATGCCAGGGGCGCGTACGAGCAGTACTTC. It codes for CASSQDARGAYEQYF.

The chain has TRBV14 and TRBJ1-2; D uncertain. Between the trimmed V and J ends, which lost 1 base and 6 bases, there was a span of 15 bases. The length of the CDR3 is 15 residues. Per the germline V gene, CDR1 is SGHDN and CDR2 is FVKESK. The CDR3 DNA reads TGTGCCAGCAGCCAAGCCGGGAACCCACTGGATGGCTACACCTTC. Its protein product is CASSQAGNPLDGYTF.

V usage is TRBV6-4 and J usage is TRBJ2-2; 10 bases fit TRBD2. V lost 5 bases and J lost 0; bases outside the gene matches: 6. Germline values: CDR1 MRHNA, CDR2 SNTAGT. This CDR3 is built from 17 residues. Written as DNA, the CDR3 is TGTGCCAGCAGTCCAGAGACTAGCGGGTCGAACACCGGGGAGCTGTTTTTT. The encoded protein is CASSPETSGSNTGELFF.

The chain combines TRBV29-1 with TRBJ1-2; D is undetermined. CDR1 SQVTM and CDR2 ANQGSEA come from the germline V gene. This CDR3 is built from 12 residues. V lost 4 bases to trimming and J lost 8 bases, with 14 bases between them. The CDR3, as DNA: TGCAGCGTTGTCCCCACGGAGGGCGGCTACACCTTC. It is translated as CSVVPTEGGYTF.

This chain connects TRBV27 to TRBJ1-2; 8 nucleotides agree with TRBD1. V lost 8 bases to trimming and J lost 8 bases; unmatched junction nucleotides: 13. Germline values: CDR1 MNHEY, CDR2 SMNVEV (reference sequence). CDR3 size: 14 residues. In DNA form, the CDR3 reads TGTGCCAGCGGATACCAGGGGGCTGGAGGGGGCTACACCTTC. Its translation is CASGYQGAGGGYTF.

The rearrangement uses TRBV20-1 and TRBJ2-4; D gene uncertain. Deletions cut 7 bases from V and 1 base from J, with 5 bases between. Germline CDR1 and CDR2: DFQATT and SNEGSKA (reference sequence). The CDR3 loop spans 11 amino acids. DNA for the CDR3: TGCAGTGTTACTGCCAAAAACATTCAGTACTTC. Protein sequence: CSVTAKNIQYF.

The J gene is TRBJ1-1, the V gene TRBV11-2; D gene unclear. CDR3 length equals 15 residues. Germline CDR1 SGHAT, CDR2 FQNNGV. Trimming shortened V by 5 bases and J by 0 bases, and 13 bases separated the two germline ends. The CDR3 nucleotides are TGTGCCAGCAGCCCCCGTGCGGGGATGAACACTGAAGCTTTCTTT. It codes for CASSPRAGMNTEAFF.

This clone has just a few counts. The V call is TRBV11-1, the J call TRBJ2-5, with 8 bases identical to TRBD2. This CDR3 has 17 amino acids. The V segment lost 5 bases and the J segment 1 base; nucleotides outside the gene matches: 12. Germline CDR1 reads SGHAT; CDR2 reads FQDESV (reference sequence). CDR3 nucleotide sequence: TGTGCCAGCAGCAGACCGGGACTAGGGGGGACCCAAGAGACCCAGTACTTC. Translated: CASSRPGLGGTQETQYF.

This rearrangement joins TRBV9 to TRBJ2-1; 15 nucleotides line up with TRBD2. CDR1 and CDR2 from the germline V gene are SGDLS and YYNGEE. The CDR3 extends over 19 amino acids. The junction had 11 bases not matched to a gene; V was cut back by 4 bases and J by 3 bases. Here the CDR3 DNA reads TGTGCCAGCAGCCTCCCGGGGACTAGCGGGGGGCGGGACTACAATGAGCAGTTCTTC. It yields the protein CASSLPGTSGGRDYNEQFF.

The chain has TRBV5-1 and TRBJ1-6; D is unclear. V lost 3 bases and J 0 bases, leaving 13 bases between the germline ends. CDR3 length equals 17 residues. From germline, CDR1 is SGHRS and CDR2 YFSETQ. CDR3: CASSSVTGSSYNSPLHF. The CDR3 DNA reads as TGCGCCAGCAGCTCCGTGACGGGAAGCTCCTATAATTCACCCCTCCACTTT. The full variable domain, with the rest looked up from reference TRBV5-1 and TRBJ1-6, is KAGVTQTPRYLIKTRGQQVTLSCSPISGHRSVSWYQQTPGQGLQFLFEYFSETQRNKGNFPGRFSGRQFSNSRSEMNVSTLELGDSALYLCASSSVTGSSYNSPLHFGNGTRLTVT.